Presented here are 32 T cell receptor beta chains from one specimen sequenced in a study of shared clonotypes between healthy human individuals. TCRdb keeps only in-frame clones here, not all; method: immunoSEQ multiplex PCR. Found here are fewer than 130,000 clones, about 70% of them singletons; the top ten hold roughly 22%. Source material: memory CD8+ T cells sorted from blood. Subset given: CD45RO+ cells pooled with CCR7-negative TemRA cells. All receptors derive from a woman aged 30 to 39 in good health.

The chain employs TRBV28 and TRBJ2-3; no firm D call. The CDR3 totals 14 residues. Germline CDR1 reads MDHEN; CDR2 reads SYDVKM. Trimming pared 5 bases from V and 0 bases from J, leaving 9 bases between. CDR3 residues: CASSSGTSTDTQYF. The CDR3 region has the DNA TGTGCCAGCAGTAGTGGAACTAGCACAGATACGCAGTATTTT.

The rearrangement uses TRBV27 and TRBJ1-1, with D possibly matching TRBD1 (5 bases). Germline lookup yields CDR1 MNHEY and CDR2 SMNVEV (reference sequence). This CDR3 spans 16 amino acids. V lost 2 bases and J 4 bases, leaving 17 bases between the germline ends. The CDR3 nucleotides are TGTGCCAGCAGTTTAAGGGGCCAAAATAGGGGCACTGAAGCTTTCTTT. Translating gives CASSLRGQNRGTEAFF.

This clone showed up just a few times. V and J are TRBV14 and TRBJ2-3; 8 bases match TRBD2. The CDR3 length is 16 residues. CDR1 and CDR2 from the germline V gene are SGHDN and FVKESK. V trimming: 0 bases; J trimming: 4 bases; junction bases outside the gene matches: 6. CDR3 region: CASSQDSGELADTQYF. The CDR3 nucleotides are TGTGCCAGCAGCCAAGATAGCGGGGAATTAGCAGATACGCAGTATTTT.

The genes are TRBV27 and TRBJ2-2; perhaps TRBD1 as D (6 bases). Germline V gives CDR1 MNHEY, CDR2 SMNVEV (reference sequence). This CDR3 has 14 amino acids. The ends were cut back, 10 bases at V and 5 bases at J, with 17 bases in the middle. This CDR3 is CATATGAYTGELFF. In DNA form, the CDR3 reads TGTGCCACCGCGACAGGAGCCTATACCGGGGAGCTGTTTTTT.

In this sample, this clone turned up many times. This sequence joins TRBV28 and TRBJ1-2; D is undetermined. CDR3 length equals 13 residues. Germline values: CDR1 MDHEN, CDR2 SYDVKM. V was clipped by 3 bases and J by 7 bases, with 12 bases between them. The DNA of the CDR3 is TGTGCCAGCAGTTTGAGTGTGGTCCGTGGCTACACCTTC. It is translated as CASSLSVVRGYTF.

The V and J genes are TRBV28 and TRBJ2-2; 8 nucleotides line up with TRBD1. Germline CDR1 MDHEN, CDR2 SYDVKM. The junction had 8 bases not matched to a gene; V was cut back by 6 bases and J by 5 bases. CDR3 size: 15 residues. This chain's CDR3 is CASSSTGVMTGELFF. The CDR3, as DNA: TGTGCCAGCAGCTCGACAGGGGTGATGACCGGGGAGCTGTTTTTT.

The chain recombines TRBV19 with TRBJ2-5; no definite D call. The CDR3 contains 13 residues. In germline, CDR1 is LNHDA, CDR2 SQIVND (reference sequence). Trimming removed 2 bases at V and 5 bases at J, with 9 bases between. In DNA, the CDR3 is TGTGCCAGTAGTATATGGGCGAGGGAGACCCAGTACTTC. Residues: CASSIWARETQYF.

This clone was observed at least ten times. V and J are TRBV28 and TRBJ2-7; 7 nucleotides align to TRBD1. Germline V CDR1 and CDR2: MDHEN, SYDVKM. V lost 4 bases to trimming and J lost 4 bases; unmatched junction nucleotides: 16. CDR3 size: 17 residues. CDR3: CASSSPTGPSNIYEQYF. CDR3 bases: TGTGCCAGCAGTTCCCCGACAGGGCCTTCAAACATATACGAGCAGTACTTC.

This clone was seen many times. This rearrangement joins TRBV4-1 to TRBJ2-7, with D possibly matching TRBD2 (5 bases). The CDR3 loop spans 16 amino acids. The V end was cut by 4 bases, the J end by 4 bases, with 20 bases between. Germline V CDR1 and CDR2: MGHRA, YSYEKL. The CDR3 region has the DNA TGCGCCAGCAGCCCCCTAGTAGCGAATGGGATGTACGAGCAGTACTTC. It encodes CASSPLVANGMYEQYF.

The rearrangement joins TRBV28 to TRBJ1-5; D unresolved. Trimming pared 6 bases from V and 2 bases from J, leaving 14 bases between. The CDR3 has 15 residues. CDR1 and CDR2 from the germline V gene are MDHEN and SYDVKM. CDR3 in amino acids: CASSMSPGGNQPQHF. For the CDR3, the DNA is TGTGCCAGCAGCATGTCCCCAGGTGGCAATCAGCCCCAGCATTTT.

This rearrangement joins TRBV5-8 to TRBJ2-2, with unresolved D. With 4 bases removed from V and 2 bases from J, the gap between germline ends came to 3 bases. The CDR3 runs to 12 residues. Germline V gives CDR1 SGHTS, CDR2 YDEGEE. CDR3 in DNA: TGTGCCAGCAGCGCAAACACCGGGGAGCTGTTTTTT. The encoded protein is CASSANTGELFF.

This clone occurred once. The chain carries TRBV4-1 and TRBJ1-2; perhaps TRBD1 as D (5 bases). The CDR3 totals 14 residues. Germline CDR1 reads MGHRA; CDR2 reads YSYEKL. Between the trimmed V and J ends, which lost 2 bases and 4 bases, there was a span of 11 bases. In nucleotides, the CDR3 is TGCGCCAGCAGCCAACAGGGTTCGGTCTATGGCTACACCTTC. Translated: CASSQQGSVYGYTF.

CDR3 DNA: TGTGCCAGCAGCCTAACTAACAGTGTTGGAAACACCATATATTTT. Protein: CASSLTNSVGNTIYF. The chain employs TRBV7-9 and TRBJ1-3; D ambiguous. CDR1 is SEHNR, CDR2 FQNEAQ, per germline (reference sequence). V was shortened by 5 bases and J by 3 bases, with 14 bases between the two germline ends. CDR3 length: 15 amino acids.

This chain uses TRBV28 with TRBJ2-7; TRBD1 matches at 7 bases. Per germline, CDR1 MDHEN and CDR2 SYDVKM. The CDR3 is 16 amino acids. V lost 3 bases, J lost 2 bases, and 10 bases stayed unmatched. CDR3: CASSFYSGTVAYEQYF. CDR3 coding DNA: TGTGCCAGCAGTTTCTACTCCGGGACAGTGGCCTACGAGCAGTACTTC.

The chain combines TRBV19 with TRBJ1-1, with 12 bases fitting TRBD1. There are 14 residues in the CDR3. CDR1 and CDR2 from the germline V gene are LNHDA and SQIVND (reference sequence). V gave up 8 bases and J gave up 3 bases; unmatched junction bases: 4. CDR3 amino acids: CASGTGGMYTEAFF. CDR3 bases: TGTGCCAGTGGGACAGGGGGCATGTACACTGAAGCTTTCTTT.

The chain carries TRBV27 and TRBJ2-7, with TRBD2 identical over 7 bases. With 3 bases clipped from V and 2 bases from J, the junction kept 4 bases outside the gene matches. The germline CDR1 and CDR2 sequences are MNHEY and SMNVEV (reference sequence). The CDR3 contains 14 residues. CDR3 DNA: TGTGCCAGCAGTTTGGGACTATACACCTACGAGCAGTACTTC. This codes for CASSLGLYTYEQYF.

The chain employs TRBV7-2 and TRBJ2-1; no clear D gene. CDR3 length equals 15 residues. Per germline, CDR1 SGHTA and CDR2 FQGNSA. Trimming removed 7 bases at V and 4 bases at J, with 17 bases between. The CDR3 DNA reads TGTGCCAGCACCATTTTTGAGCTCCCTTACAATGAGCAGTTCTTC. It translates to CASTIFELPYNEQFF.

The chain joins TRBV6-6 to TRBJ2-1; perhaps TRBD2 as D (6 bases). Germline CDR1 and CDR2: MNHNY and SVGAGI (reference sequence). CDR3 length equals 13 residues. V lost 7 bases and J lost 13, with 20 bases in between. The CDR3 DNA reads as TGTGCCAGCAAATCTCCCAGGGAGGCTGGTCAGTTCTTC. Its protein is CASKSPREAGQFF.

This chain connects TRBV19 to TRBJ2-3; 8 bases are a match to TRBD2. CDR1 is LNHDA and CDR2 is SQIVND in the germline V gene (reference sequence). CDR3 size: 14 residues. Unmatched junction bases numbered 2, after V lost 4 bases and J lost 2 bases. The CDR3 loop reads CASSSSGDTDTQYF. Written as DNA, the CDR3 is TGTGCCAGTAGTAGTAGCGGGGACACAGATACGCAGTATTTT.

V is TRBV27 and J is TRBJ2-1; 7 nucleotides line up with TRBD2. This CDR3 region has 14 residues. The junction had 7 bases not matched to a gene; V was cut back by 5 bases and J by 6 bases. Germline V gene sequence: CDR1 MNHEY, CDR2 SMNVEV (reference sequence). The CDR3 bases are TGTGCCAGCAGTCGACTAGCTCCCCCCAATGAGCAGTTCTTC. This sequence encodes CASSRLAPPNEQFF.

This clone was picked up one time. The chain has TRBV10-1 and TRBJ2-3; the D call may be TRBD1 or TRBD2 (5 bases each). The CDR3 covers 13 residues. V was shortened by 5 bases and J by 5 bases, with 11 bases between the two germline ends. The germline gives CDR1 WNHNN, CDR2 SYGVQD (reference sequence). In DNA, the CDR3 is TGCGCCAGCAGTACGGGACGAGGAGATACGCAGTATTTT. As protein: CASSTGRGDTQYF.

The chain recombines TRBV7-8 with TRBJ1-1; 11 bases line up with TRBD1. J gave up 1 base and V 0 bases, and 4 bases lay outside the gene matches. CDR1 and CDR2 (germline): SGHVS, FQNEAQ. The CDR3 extends over 17 amino acids. CDR3 region: CASSLAPDRGPNTEAFF. CDR3 nucleotide sequence: TGTGCCAGCAGCTTAGCCCCGGACAGGGGGCCGAACACTGAAGCTTTCTTT.

In its sample, this clone was seen once. V is TRBV27 and J is TRBJ2-2; TRBD2 agrees at 14 bases. Germline lookup yields CDR1 MNHEY and CDR2 SMNVEV (reference sequence). This CDR3 has 18 residues. The V gene end was trimmed by 4 bases and the J gene end by 1 base; junction bases not matched to a gene: 5. The CDR3 is CASSSRLAGGLNTGELFF. CDR3 in DNA: TGTGCCAGCAGTTCTCGACTAGCGGGAGGGTTGAACACCGGGGAGCTGTTTTTT.

This clone was observed a handful of times. This chain connects TRBV7-9 to TRBJ1-1, with D perhaps matching TRBD1 (6 bases). Germline V gene data show CDR1 as SEHNR and CDR2 as FQNEAQ (reference sequence). Deletions cut 6 bases from V and 0 bases from J, with 14 bases between. The CDR3 covers 15 residues. CDR3 amino acids: CASRSATGMNTEAFF. As DNA, the CDR3 is TGTGCCAGCAGATCAGCGACAGGCATGAACACTGAAGCTTTCTTT.

Points on this clone: This could be a read error, since a much larger clone is one nucleotide away. Other DNA sequences in the sample encode the same CDR3. This chain uses TRBV6-5 with TRBJ2-3; TRBD1 aligns across 8 bases. This CDR3 contains 16 residues. V dropped 0 bases and J dropped 1; count of bases not matched to a gene: 3. Germline loops: CDR1 MNHEY, CDR2 SVGAGI. The CDR3 DNA sequence: TGTGCCAGCAGTTACTCCCCGGGACAGGGCACAGATACGCAGTATTTT. Translated, it gives CASSYSPGQGTDTQYF.

The sample holds a few counts of this clone. This sequence joins TRBV29-1 and TRBJ1-2, with D perhaps matching TRBD1 (5 bases). The CDR3 consists of 10 residues. Trimming took off 7 bases at V and 8 bases at J, with 11 bases between the two ends. Germline V gives CDR1 SQVTM, CDR2 ANQGSEA. Here the CDR3 reads CSALGRGYTF. CDR3 nucleotides: TGCAGCGCCCTGGGGCGAGGCTACACCTTC.

The chain combines TRBV5-8 with TRBJ2-1; D call uncertain. From germline, CDR1 is SGHTS and CDR2 YDEGEE. The V gene lost 2 bases and the J gene lost 12 bases, with 9 bases spanning the gap. The CDR3 spans 11 residues. CDR3 residues: CASSFTLGQFF. For the CDR3, the DNA is TGTGCCAGCAGCTTTACGCTGGGGCAGTTCTTC.

This clone has only a few counts. The rearrangement links TRBV6-5 to TRBJ2-5; 8 nucleotides agree with TRBD1. J gave up 4 bases and V 6 bases, and 10 bases lay outside the gene matches. CDR3 length equals 15 residues. Germline lookup yields CDR1 MNHEY and CDR2 SVGAGI. CDR3 sequence reads: CASSLDRAGGETQYF. In nucleotides, the CDR3 is TGTGCCAGCAGCCTGGACAGGGCGGGCGGAGAGACCCAGTACTTC.

The V and J genes are TRBV2 and TRBJ2-3; D may be TRBD1 or TRBD2 (6 bases each). CDR3 size: 13 residues. V was cut by 4 bases and J by 6 bases, with 11 bases left in between. Germline CDR1 is SNHLY and CDR2 is FYNNEI. Here the CDR3 DNA reads TGTGCCAGCAGTGGGAGGGACAAGGATACGCAGTATTTT. It encodes CASSGRDKDTQYF.

The chain is built from TRBV20-1 and TRBJ2-3; D is ambiguous. Trimming shortened V by 4 bases and J by 0 bases, and 2 bases separated the two germline ends. Germline V gene data show CDR1 as DFQATT and CDR2 as SNEGSKA (reference sequence). This CDR3 is 11 amino acids long. CDR3 coding DNA: TGCAGTGCTAAAAGCACAGATACGCAGTATTTT. Amino acid sequence: CSAKSTDTQYF.

The chain links TRBV4-1 to TRBJ2-7; D not certain. Germline CDR1 reads MGHRA; CDR2 reads YSYEKL. This CDR3 is 15 amino acids long. Between the trimmed V and J ends, which lost 4 bases and 3 bases, there was a span of 16 bases. This CDR3 reads CASSPNPGPVYEQYF. CDR3 DNA: TGCGCCAGCAGCCCGAACCCCGGACCAGTCTACGAGCAGTACTTC.

This clone was seen a few times. The V and J genes are TRBV5-1 and TRBJ1-4; 8 bases agree with TRBD1. This CDR3 has 16 amino acids. The V segment lost 5 bases and the J segment 8 bases; nucleotides outside the gene matches: 14. Germline CDR1 SGHRS, CDR2 YFSETQ. CDR3 nucleotide sequence: TGCGCCAGCAGTCGCCTGGGGGGGACAGGTGGAGAAAAACTGTTTTTT. As protein: CASSRLGGTGGEKLFF. Combining the CDR3 with reference TRBV5-1 and TRBJ1-4 gives the whole variable domain KAGVTQTPRYLIKTRGQQVTLSCSPISGHRSVSWYQQTPGQGLQFLFEYFSETQRNKGNFPGRFSGRQFSNSRSEMNVSTLELGDSALYLCASSRLGGTGGEKLFFGSGTQLSVL.